This T cell receptor (beta chain) was recovered during a study of blood T cell repertoires in COVID-19. Across the whole study: From T cells, B-cell-depleted T cells, or PBMCs came the material, which was cDNA or gDNA.

Repertoires were generated with immunoSEQ multiplex PCR, while TCRdb's copy carries only in-frame clones and drops some. This sample has under 250,000 clones; over 75% occur once, and the top ten carry approximately 10%. While infection was still active, Seattle patients were enrolled and then followed longitudinally. V was clipped by 2 bases and J by 8 bases; unmatched bases: 5. The CDR3 covers 15 residues. The V gene is TRBV23-1, the J gene TRBJ1-6; 8 nucleotides match TRBD1. TRBV23-1 carries the ORF label, with uncertain function. The sequence was obtained from a man aged 50 to 60 with COVID-19, enrolled during active disease. Sequencing was done on a sample of peripheral blood. In DNA, the CDR3 is TGCGCCAGCAGTCAAAGGACAGGGCAGCATTCACCCCTCCACTTT. Its translation: CASSQRTGQHSPLHF.